The T cell receptor beta chain described here comes from a study of cytomegalovirus exposure and HLA in healthy donors. The study, taken as a whole, reports: It emerged from a later analysis that several of the most significant clusters appeared to be linked to common viral pathogens. Beyond CMV serostatus, there was no information to go on about immune exposure. Later, an analysis showed that TCR beta chains associated with HLA were more clonally expanded than others that were equally common.

Healthy bone marrow donors formed the donor group. The PCR employed 60 Vbeta primers together with 13 Jbeta primers. The data were produced by immunoSEQ multiplex PCR, yet TCRdb's version contains in-frame clones alone and is incomplete. The top ten clones hold around 2.1% of a sample with a few hundred thousand clones, over 85% of them seen once. A note on this clone: Antigen unknown.

The CDR3 spans 17 residues. V dropped 3 bases and J dropped 5; count of bases not matched to a gene: 11. Per germline, CDR1 MNHEY and CDR2 SMNVEV (reference sequence). The specimen was PBMCs. The sequence was obtained from a woman between 18 and 29 years old in good health and CMV-seronegative. The chain combines TRBV27 with TRBJ2-3; 10 bases fit TRBD2. The CDR3 reads CASSFLAGVPEGDTQYF. The CDR3, as DNA: TGTGCCAGCAGTTTCCTAGCGGGGGTCCCTGAGGGAGATACGCAGTATTTT.